This TCR beta chain came from a study of blood T cell repertoires in COVID-19. Study as a whole: From the United States, Italy and Spain came samples of acute and convalescent COVID-19. PBMCs, B-cell-depleted T cells, or T cells provided the cDNA or gDNA that made up the material.

This CDR3 has 16 residues. Germline trimming cut 5 bases from V and 2 bases from J; bases unmatched to any gene: 5. Looked up from germline, CDR1 is SEHNR and CDR2 is FQNEAQ (reference sequence). In the original workflow: The assay estimated nucleated cells by amplifying reference gene primers. Sequenced by immunoSEQ multiplex PCR; TCRdb stores in-frame clones only, minus some. That table supplies the V and J calls and clone size; D and trimming were determined from the DNA. The sample records about 110,000 clones, around nine tenths being singletons. The chain recombines TRBV7-9 with TRBJ2-1; 11 bases are a match to TRBD2. This receptor was taken from a human donor in a cohort sampled during active COVID-19. Input material: peripheral blood. The CDR3, as DNA: TGTGCCAGCAGCGAACTAGCGGGAGACCCCTACAATGAGCAGTTCTTC. The encoded protein is CASSELAGDPYNEQFF. The whole variable domain, remainder taken from reference TRBV7-9 and TRBJ2-1, is DTGVSQNPRHKITKRGQNVTFRCDPISEHNRLYWYRQTLGQGPEFLTYFQNEAQLEKSRLLSDRFSAERPKGSFSTLEIQRTEQGDSAMYLCASSELAGDPYNEQFFGPGTRLTVL.